Each of the 3 T cell receptor beta chains below was sequenced from the same sample in a study of blood T cell repertoires in COVID-19. Sequencing used immunoSEQ multiplex PCR; TCRdb keeps in-frame clones, though not all of them. The table includes about 81,000 clones, about 84% detected once. The sequencing input was peripheral blood. These receptors were collected from a human donor in a cohort sampled during active COVID-19.

The V and J genes are TRBV5-4 and TRBJ2-5; the match to TRBD1 covers 11 bases. The CDR3 is 16 amino acids. V lost 0 bases, J lost 5 bases, and 6 bases stayed unmatched. Germline CDR1 is SGHNT and CDR2 is YYREEE (reference sequence). The CDR3 DNA sequence: TGTGCCAGCAGCTTGGCGGGGGACAGGGGGTGGGAGACCCAGTACTTC. This codes for CASSLAGDRGWETQYF.

This clone was counted between two and nine times. The gene calls are TRBV5-1 and TRBJ2-5, with D possibly being TRBD2 (8 bases). Germline CDR1 SGHRS, CDR2 YFSETQ. This CDR3 is 15 amino acids long. V shed 1 base and J shed 9 bases, with 19 bases lying between them. The CDR3 protein is CASSLRQGSREAQYF. The CDR3, as DNA: TGCGCCAGCAGCTTGCGACAGGGTTCGCGGGAGGCCCAGTACTTC.

CDR3: CASSHRGGAGEQFF. In nucleotides, the CDR3 is TGTGCCAGCAGCCACCGCGGGGGGGCCGGTGAGCAGTTCTTC. The chain is built from TRBV3-1 (or the pseudogene TRBV3-2) and TRBJ2-1; 9 bases agree with TRBD2. Germline CDR1 LGHDT, CDR2 YNNKEL (reference sequence). The V segment lost 3 bases and the J segment 9 bases; nucleotides outside the gene matches: 6. This CDR3 contains 14 residues.